One and the same sample provided the 28 T cell receptor beta chains below, sequenced in a study of blood T cell repertoires in COVID-19. The repertoire was sequenced with immunoSEQ multiplex PCR; TCRdb's copy has only in-frame clones and lacks some. The sample contains 250,000 to 350,000 clones, roughly 90% of which appear only once. Sequencing was carried out using PBMCs or T cells enriched from blood (not recorded which). The source is a woman aged 18-30 years with acute COVID-19.

The V and J genes are TRBV7-9 and TRBJ2-5; 7 nucleotides match TRBD1. V trimming: 2 bases; J trimming: 3 bases; junction bases outside the gene matches: 6. Germline loops: CDR1 SEHNR, CDR2 FQNEAQ (reference sequence). The CDR3 has 15 amino acids. DNA for the CDR3: TGTGCCAGCAGCTTACGACAGGGTATGGAAGAGACCCAGTACTTC. Translated: CASSLRQGMEETQYF.

In this sample, this clone turned up once. V is TRBV5-1 and J is TRBJ1-1; D might be TRBD1 (6 bases). V dropped 1 base and J dropped 0 bases, with 19 bases sitting between them. The CDR3 contains 18 residues. CDR1 SGHRS and CDR2 YFSETQ come from the germline V gene. The CDR3 loop is CASSLWGFHRVMNTEAFF. The CDR3 region has the DNA TGCGCCAGCAGCTTGTGGGGTTTCCACAGGGTAATGAACACTGAAGCTTTCTTT.

The chain recombines TRBV11-3 with TRBJ2-1; D might be TRBD2 (5 bases). CDR3 size: 15 residues. V lost 3 bases to trimming and J lost 2 bases, with 11 bases between them. The germline V gene has CDR1 SGHNT and CDR2 YENEEA. The CDR3 DNA reads as TGTGCCAGCAGCTTTGGACTGGGAACCTACAATGAGCAGTTCTTC. It codes for CASSFGLGTYNEQFF.

The genes are TRBV28 and TRBJ2-2, with 12 bases aligning to TRBD2. CDR3 size: 16 residues. Per germline, CDR1 MDHEN and CDR2 SYDVKM. V lost 3 bases to trimming and J lost 1 base; unmatched junction nucleotides: 0. The DNA of the CDR3 is TGTGCCAGCAGTTTGGGACTAGCGGGGAACACCGGGGAGCTGTTTTTT. This sequence encodes CASSLGLAGNTGELFF.

This clone was found once. This rearrangement joins TRBV27 to TRBJ2-2; a weak D match, TRBD2 (5 bases). Germline V lookup: CDR1 MNHEY, CDR2 SMNVEV (reference sequence). The CDR3 spans 15 residues. Trimming removed 3 bases at V and 7 bases at J, with 15 bases between. The CDR3 sequence is CASSFGREDNGELFF. The CDR3, as DNA: TGTGCCAGCAGTTTCGGACGGGAAGACAACGGGGAGCTGTTTTTT.

The V and J genes are TRBV7-6 and TRBJ2-1; unclear D gene. Per the germline V gene, CDR1 is SGHVS and CDR2 is FNYEAQ. This CDR3 has 16 residues. The ends were cut back, 5 bases at V and 2 bases at J, with 16 bases in the middle. CDR3 amino acids: CASSPPAGLPYNEQFF. The CDR3 DNA follows: TGTGCCAGCAGCCCCCCAGCAGGCCTCCCCTACAATGAGCAGTTCTTC. Full variable domain (missing parts from reference TRBV7-6 and TRBJ2-1): GAGVSQSPRYKVTKRGQDVALRCDPISGHVSLYWYRQALGQGPEFLTYFNYEAQQDKSGLPNDRFSAERPEGSISTLTIQRTEQRDSAMYRCASSPPAGLPYNEQFFGPGTRLTVL.

The J gene is TRBJ1-4, the V gene TRBV10-3, with D maybe TRBD1 (6 bases). The CDR3 loop spans 14 amino acids. V gave up 7 bases and J gave up 1 base, with 10 bases separating them. Germline V CDR1 and CDR2: ENHRY, SYGVKD. CDR3 sequence reads: CAIKGGETNEKLFF. The CDR3 DNA follows: TGTGCCATCAAAGGGGGAGAAACTAATGAAAAACTGTTTTTT.

This clone was counted a single time. No DNA is shown, since the ends of the CDR3 on it are uncertain; the CDR3 is the one TCRdb lists. The chain combines TRBV11-3 with TRBJ2-7; the table's D call, TRBD2, was not checked against the DNA. The CDR3 sequence runs 20 residues, both termini included. Germline CDR1 reads SGHNT; CDR2 reads YENEEA. The CDR3 region is CASSLDPRDRRAGRAFEQYF.

The V gene is TRBV28, the J gene TRBJ2-2; TRBD1 matches at 7 bases. V was clipped by 5 bases and J by 6 bases; unmatched bases: 9. Germline lookup yields CDR1 MDHEN and CDR2 SYDVKM. The CDR3 loop spans 15 amino acids. The CDR3, as DNA: TGTGCCAGCAGTACCGGGGACAGAGATGCCGGGGAGCTGTTTTTT. Its translation is CASSTGDRDAGELFF.

The V gene is TRBV30, the J gene TRBJ1-6; 8 bases line up with TRBD1. From germline, CDR1 is GTSNPN and CDR2 SVGIG (reference sequence). V gave up 3 bases and J gave up 4 bases; unmatched junction bases: 2. The CDR3 consists of 14 residues. Here the CDR3 DNA reads TGTGCCTGGAGCCAGGGGGCGTATAATTCACCCCTCCACTTT. It yields the protein CAWSQGAYNSPLHF.

This chain uses TRBV3-1 (or the pseudogene TRBV3-2) with TRBJ2-5, with D unclear. From germline, CDR1 is LGHDT and CDR2 YNNKEL (reference sequence). CDR3 length equals 13 residues. Trimming cost V 3 bases and J 3 bases, with 8 bases left between them. The CDR3 reads CASSHLAEETQYF. CDR3 bases: TGTGCCAGCAGCCATTTGGCGGAAGAGACCCAGTACTTC.

This clone was observed once. The V and J genes are TRBV18 and TRBJ2-1; 9 nucleotides line up with TRBD2. The CDR3 has 15 residues. J gave up 13 bases and V 3 bases, and 13 bases lay outside the gene matches. Germline assignment: CDR1 KGHSH and CDR2 LQKENI. The CDR3 loop reads CASSPLEGSGRSQFF. As DNA, the CDR3 is TGTGCCAGCTCACCTTTAGAAGGTAGCGGGAGAAGTCAGTTCTTC.

The V and J genes are TRBV19 and TRBJ2-3, with D possibly TRBD2 on 5 matching bases. The CDR3 consists of 14 residues. Germline V CDR1 and CDR2: LNHDA, SQIVND (reference sequence). Trimming stripped 3 bases from V and 2 bases from J, with 9 bases between. DNA for the CDR3: TGTGCCAGTAGTATCGGACTGCACACAGATACGCAGTATTTT. Translating gives CASSIGLHTDTQYF.

The J gene is TRBJ1-2, the V gene TRBV28; no firm D call. Germline V gene data show CDR1 as MDHEN and CDR2 as SYDVKM. The germline V and J ends were trimmed by 2 bases and 8 bases, with 15 bases remaining between them. This CDR3 comprises 14 residues. CDR3 in amino acids: CASSLHRTTMGYTF. The DNA of the CDR3 is TGTGCCAGCAGTTTACACCGGACGACTATGGGCTACACCTTC.

V and J are TRBV3-1 (or the pseudogene TRBV3-2) and TRBJ1-4; 9 nucleotides align to TRBD1. V lost 0 bases and J lost 3; bases outside the gene matches: 5. The CDR3 has 17 amino acids. The germline CDR1 and CDR2 sequences are LGHDT and YNNKEL (reference sequence). The CDR3 here is CASSQDDRGYANEKLFF. CDR3 nucleotides: TGTGCCAGCAGCCAAGATGACAGGGGGTATGCTAATGAAAAACTGTTTTTT.

This clone was recorded only once. The chain uses TRBV7-2 and TRBJ2-1, with a tentative D call TRBD1 (5 bases). V was clipped by 7 bases and J by 6 bases, with 25 bases between them. The CDR3 loop spans 17 amino acids. Germline V gene data show CDR1 as SGHTA and CDR2 as FQGNSA. CDR3: CASTRQGASSLANEQFF. The CDR3 region has the DNA TGTGCCAGCACCAGACAAGGGGCTAGTAGTCTGGCCAATGAGCAGTTCTTC.

V and J are TRBV7-3 and TRBJ2-6, with TRBD1 matching 8 bases. With V trimmed by 2 bases and J by 2 bases, 5 bases remained unmatched. Germline lookup yields CDR1 SGHTA and CDR2 FQGTGA. The length of the CDR3 is 17 residues. The CDR3 nucleotides are TGTGCCAGCAGCTTACAGGGGGCGAATGCTGGGGCCAACGTCCTGACTTTC. Translating gives CASSLQGANAGANVLTF.

The chain carries TRBV10-3 and TRBJ2-3, with TRBD2 matching 12 bases. The CDR3 runs 14 residues. V was clipped by 6 bases and J by 5 bases; unmatched bases: 3. Germline CDR1 is ENHRY and CDR2 is SYGVKD. CDR3 residues: CAIRTSGREDTQYF. The CDR3 DNA is TGTGCCATCAGGACTAGCGGGAGAGAAGATACGCAGTATTTT.

J is TRBJ1-6 and V is TRBV11-1; unclear D gene. Germline V gene sequence: CDR1 SGHAT, CDR2 FQDESV (reference sequence). V gave up 2 bases and J gave up 0 bases, with 2 bases separating them. CDR3 size: 14 residues. CDR3: CASSLRSYNSPLHF. The CDR3, as DNA: TGTGCCAGCAGCTTACGCTCCTATAATTCACCCCTCCACTTT.

Notes on this clone: This sample also contains other DNA sequences that code for the same CDR3. The gene calls are TRBV9 and TRBJ1-5; the D is unclear. The CDR3 has 15 amino acids. Germline CDR1 SGDLS, CDR2 YYNGEE. V was trimmed by 4 bases and J by 6 bases, leaving 17 bases between them. The CDR3 reads CASSLGEGVTQPQHF. The CDR3 DNA sequence: TGTGCCAGCAGCCTCGGAGAGGGTGTAACTCAGCCCCAGCATTTT.

As to this clone: This CDR3 is missing its conserved last phenylalanine or tryptophan, likely due to a read error. No DNA is shown, since the ends of the CDR3 on it are uncertain; the CDR3 is the one TCRdb lists. The J gene is TRBJ2-7, the V gene TRBV29-1; TRBD1 reflects the table's D call only, with no check against the DNA. Per germline, CDR1 SQVTM and CDR2 ANQGSEA. Ends included, the CDR3 has 8 residues. CDR3: CSVRTECL.

The J gene is TRBJ2-6, the V gene TRBV10-3; 7 bases agree with TRBD1. The CDR3 runs to 16 residues. Losses at the gene ends were 3 bases for V and 4 bases for J; bases not matched to a gene: 6. Germline V gene data show CDR1 as ENHRY and CDR2 as SYGVKD. This CDR3 reads CAISDPWDSGANVLTF. CDR3 bases: TGTGCCATCAGTGACCCATGGGACAGCGGGGCCAACGTCCTGACTTTC.

The genes are TRBV5-5 and TRBJ1-4; 10 nucleotides align to TRBD1. Germline assignment: CDR1 SGHKS and CDR2 YYEKEE (reference sequence). V lost 2 bases, J lost 8 bases, and 6 bases stayed unmatched. The CDR3 extends over 15 amino acids. The CDR3 sequence: CASSFLTGGNEKLFF. The CDR3 DNA is TGTGCCAGCAGCTTCTTGACAGGGGGCAACGAAAAACTGTTTTTT.

The chain is built from TRBV6-2 or TRBV6-3 and TRBJ2-1, with 8 nucleotides matching TRBD1. V shed 3 bases and J 2 bases; nucleotides not matched to a gene: 12. CDR1 is MNHEY, CDR2 SVGEGT, per germline. This CDR3 is built from 18 residues. The chain's CDR3 is CASSYRRPRGPAYNEQFF. Here the CDR3 DNA reads TGTGCCAGCAGTTATCGTCGACCCAGGGGGCCGGCCTACAATGAGCAGTTCTTC.

This clone came up once. The CDR3 reads CASSLGGGTGAYEQYF. The CDR3 region has the DNA TGTGCCAGCAGCTTAGGGGGGGGAACGGGCGCCTACGAGCAGTACTTC. The chain uses TRBV11-3 and TRBJ2-7; 7 bases line up with TRBD2. The CDR3 extends over 16 amino acids. Unmatched junction bases numbered 8, after V lost 1 base and J lost 2 bases. Germline assignment: CDR1 SGHNT and CDR2 YENEEA.

The chain uses TRBV19 and TRBJ2-7; TRBD1 agrees at 9 bases. Germline CDR1 is LNHDA and CDR2 is SQIVND (reference sequence). This CDR3 spans 15 amino acids. J was trimmed by 0 bases and V by 4 bases; bases with no gene match: 4. CDR3 DNA: TGTGCCAGTAGTAGGACAGGGGCTAGCTCCTACGAGCAGTACTTC. Its protein is CASSRTGASSYEQYF.

The chain has TRBV12-3 or TRBV12-4 and TRBJ1-2; 8 bases fit TRBD1. Trimming removed 6 bases from V and 4 bases from J; junction bases left unmatched: 1. The CDR3 extends over 12 amino acids. CDR3 in DNA: TGTGCCAGCAGCGACAGGGGCTATGGCTACACCTTC. Translation gives CASSDRGYGYTF.

The J gene is TRBJ1-2, the V gene TRBV9; tentatively, D is TRBD1 (5 bases). The V gene lost 0 bases and the J gene lost 8 bases, with 26 bases spanning the gap. This CDR3 has 18 amino acids. Per germline, CDR1 SGDLS and CDR2 YYNGEE. The CDR3 reads CASSVALGVGSHVEGYTF. In DNA, the CDR3 is TGTGCCAGCAGCGTAGCGTTAGGGGTCGGCAGCCACGTTGAGGGCTACACCTTC.